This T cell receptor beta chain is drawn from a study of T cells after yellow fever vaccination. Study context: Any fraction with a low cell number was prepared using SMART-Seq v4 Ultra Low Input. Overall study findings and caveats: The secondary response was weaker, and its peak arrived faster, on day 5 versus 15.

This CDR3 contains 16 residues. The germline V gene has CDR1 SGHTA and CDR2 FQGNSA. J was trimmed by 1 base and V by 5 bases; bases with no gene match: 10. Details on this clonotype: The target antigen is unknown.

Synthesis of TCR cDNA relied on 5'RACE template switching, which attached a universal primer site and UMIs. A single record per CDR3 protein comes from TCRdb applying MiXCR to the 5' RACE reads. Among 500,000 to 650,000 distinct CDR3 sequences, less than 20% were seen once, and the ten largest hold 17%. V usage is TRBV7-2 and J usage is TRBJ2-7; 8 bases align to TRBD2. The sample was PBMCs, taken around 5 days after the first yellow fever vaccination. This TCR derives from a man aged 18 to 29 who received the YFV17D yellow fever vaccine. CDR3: CASSLLGGGRSYEQYF. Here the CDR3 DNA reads TGTGCCAGCAGCCTCCTTGGCGGGGGGAGGTCCTACGAGCAGTACTTC.